Listed below are T cell receptor beta chains from one sample, sequenced in a study of shared clonotypes between healthy human individuals. Measured with immunoSEQ multiplex PCR; TCRdb has only the in-frame clones, and not every one. The sample comprises about 2 million clones, 85% to 95% of which are singletons, and about 0.13% rests with the top ten. Source material: naive CD4+ T cells sorted from blood. These receptors all come from a man aged 18 to 29 in good health. Both conserved end residues are part of each CDR3. D genes are given only for firm matches. The size of a clone is reported for some rows only, either as once, few or many, or as a class for expanded clones.

v_call,j_call,cdr3_length,clone_size,d_call,cdr3_nt,cdr3_aa
TRBV2,TRBJ2-7,14,.,.,TGTGCCAGCATGGGGGGTTCGCCTCCCTACGAGCAGTACTTC,CASMGGSPPYEQYF
TRBV2,TRBJ2-2,17,.,TRBD2,TGTGCCAGCAGTGAGCTAGCGGGAGGGTCTTTATACGGGGAGCTGTTTTTT,CASSELAGGSLYGELFF
TRBV10-3,TRBJ2-7,12,once,TRBD2,TGTGCCATCAGGGGGACTAGCTACGAGCAGTACTTC,CAIRGTSYEQYF
TRBV5-1,TRBJ2-7,14,.,TRBD1,TGCGCCAGCAGCTTACAGGGGCGAGAGTACGAGCAGTACTTC,CASSLQGREYEQYF
TRBV27,TRBJ1-6,16,.,.,TGTGCCAGCAGTCCAAACAGGAGCTCCTATAATTCACCCCTCCACTTT,CASSPNRSSYNSPLHF
TRBV10-3,TRBJ2-5,12,.,.,TGTGCCATCAGCACGTACCAAGAGACCCAGTACTTC,CAISTYQETQYF
TRBV25-1,TRBJ2-7,13,.,.,TGTGCCAGCAGCCTTCGCTTTCAGGACACGCGGTACTTC,CASSLRFQDTRYF
TRBV7-2,TRBJ1-2,15,once,.,TGTGCCAGCAGCCCGGGGGCGGGGGAGAGCTATGGCTACACCTTC,CASSPGAGESYGYTF
TRBV30,TRBJ1-4,18,.,.,TGTGCCTGGAGTTCGGTCGTCGGGCGGGACTTAGCAAGTGAAAAACTGTTTTTT,CAWSSVVGRDLASEKLFF
TRBV10-3,TRBJ2-3,16,.,.,TGTGCCATCAGTGAGTCGTCTAGCAGTTTCACAGATACGCAGTATTTT,CAISESSSSFTDTQYF
TRBV11-2,TRBJ1-2,15,.,TRBD1,TGTGCCAGCAGTCTAGGGGGCTCAGAACCCTATGGCTACACCTTC,CASSLGGSEPYGYTF
TRBV5-1,TRBJ1-3,13,.,.,TGCGCCAGCAGCTTGGGGAGAGGAAACACCATATATTTT,CASSLGRGNTIYF
TRBV6-5,TRBJ1-3,13,.,.,TGTGCCAGCAGAGTCCCGGGTGGGGACACCATATATTTT,CASRVPGGDTIYF
TRBV28,TRBJ2-7,15,.,.,TGTGCCAGCAGTCCCCCGGGACGCATTCCCTACGAGCAGTACTTC,CASSPPGRIPYEQYF
TRBV25-1,TRBJ2-7,16,.,TRBD1,TGTGCCAGCAGTGGTTCTCCGGGACAGGGCTCCTACGAGCAGTACTTC,CASSGSPGQGSYEQYF
TRBV11-2,TRBJ2-1,13,.,TRBD2,TGTGCCAGCAGCTCAGGGACTAGCGGCGAGCAGTTCTTC,CASSSGTSGEQFF
TRBV6-5,TRBJ2-1,16,.,TRBD2,TGTGCCAGCAGTTACGGTGGACTAGGTAAACACAATGAGCAGTTCTTC,CASSYGGLGKHNEQFF
TRBV27,TRBJ2-2,15,.,.,TGTGCCAGCAGTTGGGTCCCTTTTATAACCGGGGAGCTGTTTTTT,CASSWVPFITGELFF
TRBV5-1,TRBJ2-3,14,.,.,TGCGCCAGCAGCTTGGTGCTACCCACAGATACGCAGTATTTT,CASSLVLPTDTQYF
TRBV4-1,TRBJ2-7,18,.,.,TGCGCCAGCAGCCGGACCTTTGCCGGGGACCAACCGAACTACGAGCAGTACTTC,CASSRTFAGDQPNYEQYF
TRBV7-2,TRBJ1-5,16,.,.,TGTGCCAGCAGCTTAGATGGTAGGGCCAGCAGTCAGCCCCAGCATTTT,CASSLDGRASSQPQHF
TRBV27,TRBJ1-1,14,.,.,TGTGCCAGCAGTTTTGGGCGGTTGAACACTGAAGCTTTCTTT,CASSFGRLNTEAFF
TRBV5-1,TRBJ1-3,12,.,.,TGCGCCAGCAGCTCCGCCGATCGGACTCTATATTTT,CASSSADRTLYF
TRBV6-1,TRBJ1-3,15,.,.,TGTGCCAGCAGTGAAGCGCTGAGGAGTGAAGACACCATATATTTT,CASSEALRSEDTIYF
TRBV18,TRBJ1-3,15,.,.,TGTGCCAGCTCACCACCGGGTGTCGCCGGAAACACCATATATTTT,CASSPPGVAGNTIYF
TRBV5-6,TRBJ2-1,11,.,.,TGTGCCAGCAGCTACGAGAGGGACGTAGTCTTC,CASSYERDVVF
TRBV19,TRBJ1-6,14,.,.,TGTGCCAGTAGTACTGACAGGAATAATTCACCCCTCCACTTT,CASSTDRNNSPLHF